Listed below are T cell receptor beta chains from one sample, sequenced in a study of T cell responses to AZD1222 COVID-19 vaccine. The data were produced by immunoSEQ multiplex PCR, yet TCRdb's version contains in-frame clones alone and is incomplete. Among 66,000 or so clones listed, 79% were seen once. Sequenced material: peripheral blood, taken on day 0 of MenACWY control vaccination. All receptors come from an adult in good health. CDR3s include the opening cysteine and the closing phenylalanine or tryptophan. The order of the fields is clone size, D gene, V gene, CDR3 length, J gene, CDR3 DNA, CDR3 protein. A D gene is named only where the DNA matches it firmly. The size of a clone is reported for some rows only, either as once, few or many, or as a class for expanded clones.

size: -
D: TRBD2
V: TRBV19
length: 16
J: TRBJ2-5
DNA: TGTGCCAGTAGCCCACCTTCCACTAGCGGGCAAGAGACCCAGTACTTC
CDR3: CASSPPSTSGQETQYF

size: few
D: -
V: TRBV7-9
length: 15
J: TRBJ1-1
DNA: TGTGCCAGCAGCCCAGCCGGGGGGCCTTCCACTGAAGCTTTCTTT
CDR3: CASSPAGGPSTEAFF

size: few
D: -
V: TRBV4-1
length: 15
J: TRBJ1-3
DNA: TGCGCCAGCACTCGGGAGGGGATAGCCGGAAACACCATATATTTT
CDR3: CASTREGIAGNTIYF

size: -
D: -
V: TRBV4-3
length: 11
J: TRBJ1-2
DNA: TGCGCCAGCAGCCAGGGGGGAAGCTACACCTTC
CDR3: CASSQGGSYTF

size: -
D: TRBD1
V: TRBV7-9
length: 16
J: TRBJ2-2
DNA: TGTGCCAGCAGTTCTCGGACAGGGACGAACACCGGGGAGCTGTTTTTT
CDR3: CASSSRTGTNTGELFF

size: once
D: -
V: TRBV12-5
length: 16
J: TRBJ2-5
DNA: TGTGCTAGTGGTACCGGACGGGGTCCTAGGGGAGAGACCCAGTACTTC
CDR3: CASGTGRGPRGETQYF

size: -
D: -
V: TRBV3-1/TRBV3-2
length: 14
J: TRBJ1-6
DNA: TGTGCCAGTGCTCGGGCAGGGCGGAATTCACCCCTCCACTTT
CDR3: CASARAGRNSPLHF

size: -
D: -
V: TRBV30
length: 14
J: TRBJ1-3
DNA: TGTGCCTGGACCCCCGGGGCCTCTGGAAACACCATATATTTT
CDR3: CAWTPGASGNTIYF

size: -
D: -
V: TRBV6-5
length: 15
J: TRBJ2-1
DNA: TGTGCCAGCAGTTATGCCCGGATTTTAGACAATGAGCAGTTCTTC
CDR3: CASSYARILDNEQFF

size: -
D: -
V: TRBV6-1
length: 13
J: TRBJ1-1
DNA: TGTGCCAGCAGTGAGACGGTGAACACTGAAGCTTTCTTT
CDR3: CASSETVNTEAFF

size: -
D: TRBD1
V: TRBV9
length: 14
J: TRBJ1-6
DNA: TGTGCCAGCAGCGTGGGGCAGGGGGCTTCACCCCTCCACTTT
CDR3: CASSVGQGASPLHF

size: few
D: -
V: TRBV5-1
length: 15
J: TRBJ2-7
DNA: TGCGCCAGCAGCTGGGAGTTGTTTGAGGGGTCCGAGCAGTACTTC
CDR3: CASSWELFEGSEQYF

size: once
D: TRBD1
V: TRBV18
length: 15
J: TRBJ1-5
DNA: TGTGCCAGCTCATCGGTGGGACAGGGCGGTCAGCCCCAGCATTTT
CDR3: CASSSVGQGGQPQHF

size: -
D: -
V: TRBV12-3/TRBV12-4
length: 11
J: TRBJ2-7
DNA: TGTGCCAGCAGTTTTTTGGACGAGCAGTACTTC
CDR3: CASSFLDEQYF

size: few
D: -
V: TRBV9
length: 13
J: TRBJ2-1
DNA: TGTGCCAGCAGCGGATTGCCCTTGAGTGAGCAGTTCTTC
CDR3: CASSGLPLSEQFF

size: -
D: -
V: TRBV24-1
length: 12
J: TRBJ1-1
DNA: TGTGCCACCAGTGGTATGAACACTGAAGCTTTCTTT
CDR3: CATSGMNTEAFF

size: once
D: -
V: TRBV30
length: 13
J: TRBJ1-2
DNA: TGTGCCTGGAGTCCACAGGAAGACTATGGCTACACCTTC
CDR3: CAWSPQEDYGYTF